The present entry profiles one TCR beta chain with its context. Its antigen is unknown. The CDR3 runs to 15 residues. V dropped 0 bases and J dropped 9 bases, with 13 bases sitting between them. Germline assignment: CDR1 SGHRS and CDR2 YFSETQ. The PCR used 60 Vbeta and 13 Jbeta primers. TCRdb keeps only in-frame clones here, not all; method: immunoSEQ multiplex PCR. The sample lists some 180,000 clones, about 80% occurring once. The sample is drawn from a study of cytomegalovirus exposure and HLA in healthy donors. Study-wide results and limits: As confirmed in vitro, a few CMV-associated chains were specific for CMV antigens. A cluster of highly shared sequence variants was likely a sequencing artifact. TCR sequences were mostly rare, though some public TCRs occurred in many donors.

The genes are TRBV5-1 and TRBJ1-6; a possible D gene is TRBD1 (5 bases). Input material: PBMCs. The clonotype comes from a man between 18 and 29 years old in good health and CMV-seronegative. The DNA for the CDR3 is TGCGCCAGCAGCTTGGCTAGCGGGGGACCTTCACCCCTCCACTTT. Translation gives CASSLASGGPSPLHF.